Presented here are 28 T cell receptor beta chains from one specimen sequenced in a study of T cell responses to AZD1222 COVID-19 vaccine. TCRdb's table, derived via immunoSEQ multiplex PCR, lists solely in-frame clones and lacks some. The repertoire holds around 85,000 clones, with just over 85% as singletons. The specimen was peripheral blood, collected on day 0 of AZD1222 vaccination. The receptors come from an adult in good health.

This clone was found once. In DNA, the CDR3 is TGTGCCAGCAGTGCAGGGACTAGCGGGAGCACAGATACGCAGTATTTT. This gives the protein CASSAGTSGSTDTQYF. The rearrangement uses TRBV27 and TRBJ2-3, with 12 positions matching TRBD2. This CDR3 comprises 16 residues. V lost 5 bases, J lost 0 bases, and 3 bases stayed unmatched. CDR1 MNHEY and CDR2 SMNVEV come from the germline V gene (reference sequence).

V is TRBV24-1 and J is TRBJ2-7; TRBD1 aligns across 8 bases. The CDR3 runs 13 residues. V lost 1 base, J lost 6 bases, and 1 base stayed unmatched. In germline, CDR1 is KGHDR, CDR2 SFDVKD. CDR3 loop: CATSDFTGGEQYF. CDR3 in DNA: TGTGCCACCAGTGATTTTACAGGGGGCGAGCAGTACTTC.

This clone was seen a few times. CDR3 sequence reads: CASRPRGGGYEQYF. In DNA, the CDR3 is TGTGCCAGCAGACCAAGGGGCGGGGGCTACGAGCAGTACTTC. V gene TRBV5-4 combines with J gene TRBJ2-7, with 7 bases that match TRBD2. CDR1 is SGHNT, CDR2 YYREEE, per germline (reference sequence). The trim removed 5 bases at V and 3 bases at J, leaving 8 bases unmatched. The CDR3 is made up of 14 amino acids.

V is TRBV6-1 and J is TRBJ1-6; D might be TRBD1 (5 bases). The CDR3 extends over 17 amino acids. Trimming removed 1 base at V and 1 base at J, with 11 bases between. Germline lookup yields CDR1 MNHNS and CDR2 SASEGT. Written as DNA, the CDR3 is TGTGCCAGCAGTGAAGTTGGGGGAAGGTCCTATAATTCACCCCTCCACTTT. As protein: CASSEVGGRSYNSPLHF.

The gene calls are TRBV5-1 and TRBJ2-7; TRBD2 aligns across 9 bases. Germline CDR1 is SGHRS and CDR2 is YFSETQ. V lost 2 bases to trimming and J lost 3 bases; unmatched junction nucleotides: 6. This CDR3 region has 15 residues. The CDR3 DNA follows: TGCGCCAGCAGCTTCAGCGGGGGGCCCATCTACGAGCAGTACTTC. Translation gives CASSFSGGPIYEQYF.

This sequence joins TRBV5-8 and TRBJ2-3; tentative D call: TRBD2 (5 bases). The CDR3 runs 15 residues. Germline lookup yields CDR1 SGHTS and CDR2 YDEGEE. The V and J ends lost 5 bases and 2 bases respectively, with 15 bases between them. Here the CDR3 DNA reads TGTGCCAGCAGTCATAGGACTGGTTACACAGATACGCAGTATTTT. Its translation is CASSHRTGYTDTQYF.

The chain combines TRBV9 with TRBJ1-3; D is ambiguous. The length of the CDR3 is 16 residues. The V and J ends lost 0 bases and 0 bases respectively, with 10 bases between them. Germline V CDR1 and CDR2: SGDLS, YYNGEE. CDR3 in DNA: TGTGCCAGCAGCGTAGGGGAACGACTCTCTGGAAACACCATATATTTT. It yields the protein CASSVGERLSGNTIYF.

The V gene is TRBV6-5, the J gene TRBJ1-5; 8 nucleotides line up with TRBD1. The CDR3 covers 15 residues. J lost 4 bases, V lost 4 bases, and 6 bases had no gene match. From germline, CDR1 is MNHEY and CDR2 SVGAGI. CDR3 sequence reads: CASSSTGGSNQPQHF. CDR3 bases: TGTGCCAGCAGTTCTACAGGGGGTTCTAATCAGCCCCAGCATTTT.

Written as DNA, the CDR3 is TGTGCCAGCAGTCCCAGGGTGGCCTACGAGCAGTACTTC. Amino acids: CASSPRVAYEQYF. This chain joins TRBV6-6 and TRBJ2-7; TRBD1 is a possible D gene (5 bases). This CDR3 has 13 residues. Germline V gene sequence: CDR1 MNHNY, CDR2 SVGAGI (reference sequence). V lost 5 bases to trimming and J lost 2 bases, with 10 bases between them.

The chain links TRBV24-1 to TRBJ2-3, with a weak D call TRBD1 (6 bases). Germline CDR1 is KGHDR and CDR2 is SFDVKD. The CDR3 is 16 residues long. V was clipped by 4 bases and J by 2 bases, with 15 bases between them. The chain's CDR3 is CATSEGTFLTTDTQYF. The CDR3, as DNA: TGTGCCACCAGTGAGGGGACATTTCTCACCACAGATACGCAGTATTTT.

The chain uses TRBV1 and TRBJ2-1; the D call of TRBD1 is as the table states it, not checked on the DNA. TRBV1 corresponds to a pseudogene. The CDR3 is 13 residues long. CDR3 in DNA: TGCACCAGCAGCCCCCTGGGGGCACGGGAGCAGTTCTTC. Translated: CTSSPLGAREQFF.

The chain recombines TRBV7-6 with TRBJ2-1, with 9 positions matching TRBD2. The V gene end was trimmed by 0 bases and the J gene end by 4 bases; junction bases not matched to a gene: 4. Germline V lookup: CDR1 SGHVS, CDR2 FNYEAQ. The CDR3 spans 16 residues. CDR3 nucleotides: TGTGCCAGCAGCTTAGCTGTAGCGGGGGCGTACAATGAGCAGTTCTTC. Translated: CASSLAVAGAYNEQFF.

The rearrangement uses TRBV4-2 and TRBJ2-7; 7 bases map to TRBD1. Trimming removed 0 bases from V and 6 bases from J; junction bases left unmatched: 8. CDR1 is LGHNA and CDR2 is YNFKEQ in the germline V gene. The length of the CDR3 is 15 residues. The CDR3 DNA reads TGTGCCAGCAGCCAAGAAGGGGGCAGCGTGGGCGAGCAGTACTTC. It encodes CASSQEGGSVGEQYF.

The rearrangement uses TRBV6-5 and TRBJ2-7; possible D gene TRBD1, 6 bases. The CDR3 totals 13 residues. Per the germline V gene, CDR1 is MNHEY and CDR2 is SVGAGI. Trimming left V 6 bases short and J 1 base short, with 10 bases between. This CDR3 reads CASRPGQSYEQYF. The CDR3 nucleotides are TGTGCCAGCAGACCCGGACAGTCCTACGAGCAGTACTTC.

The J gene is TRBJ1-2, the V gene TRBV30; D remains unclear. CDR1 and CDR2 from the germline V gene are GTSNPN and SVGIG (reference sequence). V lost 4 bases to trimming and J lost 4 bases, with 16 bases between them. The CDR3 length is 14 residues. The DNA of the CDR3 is TGTGCCTGGACCCCTCCCCGGGTTGGCTATGGCTACACCTTC. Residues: CAWTPPRVGYGYTF.

CDR3 sequence reads: CASRKDRDRATEAFF. The CDR3, as DNA: TGTGCCAGCAGAAAAGACCGGGACAGAGCAACTGAAGCTTTCTTT. The chain links TRBV27 to TRBJ1-1, with 7 bases that match TRBD1. This CDR3 spans 15 amino acids. Germline assignment: CDR1 MNHEY and CDR2 SMNVEV (reference sequence). V dropped 6 bases and J dropped 5; count of bases not matched to a gene: 12.

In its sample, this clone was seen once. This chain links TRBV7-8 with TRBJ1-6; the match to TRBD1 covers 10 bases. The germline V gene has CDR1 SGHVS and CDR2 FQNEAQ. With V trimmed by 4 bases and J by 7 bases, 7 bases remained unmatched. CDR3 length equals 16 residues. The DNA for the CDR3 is TGTGCCAGCAGCTCCGGGACAGGGGCTGGGAATTCACCCCTCCACTTT. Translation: CASSSGTGAGNSPLHF. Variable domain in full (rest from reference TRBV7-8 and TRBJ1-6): GAGVSQSPRYKVAKRGQDVALRCDPISGHVSLFWYQQALGQGPEFLTYFQNEAQLDKSGLPSDRFFAERPEGSVSTLKIQRTQQEDSAVYLCASSSGTGAGNSPLHFGNGTRLTVT.

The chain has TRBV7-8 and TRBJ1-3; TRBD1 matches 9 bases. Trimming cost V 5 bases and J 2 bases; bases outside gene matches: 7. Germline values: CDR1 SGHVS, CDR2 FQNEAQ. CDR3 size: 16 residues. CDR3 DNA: TGTGCCAGCAGCGACCGGGACAGGGTGGCTGGAAACACCATATATTTT. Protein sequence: CASSDRDRVAGNTIYF.

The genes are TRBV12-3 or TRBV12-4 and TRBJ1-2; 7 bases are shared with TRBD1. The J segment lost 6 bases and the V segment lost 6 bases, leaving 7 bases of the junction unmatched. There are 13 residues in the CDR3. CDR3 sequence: CASRAGTVNGYTF. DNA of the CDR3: TGTGCCAGCAGGGCCGGGACAGTTAATGGCTACACCTTC.

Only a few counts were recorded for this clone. CDR3 loop: CASRRDRAKNTEAFF. The CDR3 nucleotides are TGTGCCAGTAGACGGGACAGGGCTAAGAACACTGAAGCTTTCTTT. The genes are TRBV19 and TRBJ1-1; TRBD1 matches 9 bases. V shed 6 bases and J 1 base; nucleotides not matched to a gene: 6. CDR3 length: 15 residues. CDR1 LNHDA and CDR2 SQIVND come from the germline V gene (reference sequence).

The CDR3 DNA reads TGTGCCAGCAGCTTAACAGACTCCTACGAGCAGTACTTC. It translates to CASSLTDSYEQYF. The chain couples TRBV7-9 to TRBJ2-7; D uncertain. The CDR3 consists of 13 residues. Per germline, CDR1 SEHNR and CDR2 FQNEAQ (reference sequence). The V and J ends lost 2 bases and 0 bases respectively, with 5 bases between them.

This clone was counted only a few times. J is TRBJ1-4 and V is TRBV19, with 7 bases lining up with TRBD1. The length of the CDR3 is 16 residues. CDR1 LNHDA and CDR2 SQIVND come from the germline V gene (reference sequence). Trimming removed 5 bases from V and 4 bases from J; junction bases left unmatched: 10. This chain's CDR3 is CASSLPRQGGNEKLFF. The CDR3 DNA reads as TGTGCCAGTAGTCTACCCCGTCAGGGGGGTAATGAAAAACTGTTTTTT.

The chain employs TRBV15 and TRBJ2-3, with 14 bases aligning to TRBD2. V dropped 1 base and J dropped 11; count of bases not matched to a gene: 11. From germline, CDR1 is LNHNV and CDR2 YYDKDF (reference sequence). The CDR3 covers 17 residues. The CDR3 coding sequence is TGTGCCACCAGCAGAGGGTCCGGGACTAGCGGGAGCCTGGGGCAGTATTTT. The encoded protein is CATSRGSGTSGSLGQYF.

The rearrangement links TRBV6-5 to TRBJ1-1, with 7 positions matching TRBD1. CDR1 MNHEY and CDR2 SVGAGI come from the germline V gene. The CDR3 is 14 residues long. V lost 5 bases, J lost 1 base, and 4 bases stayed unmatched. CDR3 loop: CASSRQGGNTEAFF. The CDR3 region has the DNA TGTGCCAGCAGTCGACAGGGAGGGAACACTGAAGCTTTCTTT.

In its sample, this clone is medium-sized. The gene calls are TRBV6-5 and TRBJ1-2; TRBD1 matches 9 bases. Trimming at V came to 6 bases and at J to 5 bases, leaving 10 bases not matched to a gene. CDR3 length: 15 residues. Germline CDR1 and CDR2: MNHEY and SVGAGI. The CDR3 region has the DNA TGTGCCAGCAGGACAATACAGGGGGCGTATTATGGCTACACCTTC. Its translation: CASRTIQGAYYGYTF.

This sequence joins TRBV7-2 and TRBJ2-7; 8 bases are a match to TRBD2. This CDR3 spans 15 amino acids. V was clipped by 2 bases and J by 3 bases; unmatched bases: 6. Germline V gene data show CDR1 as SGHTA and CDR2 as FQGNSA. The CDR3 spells CASSLYPAGVYEQYF. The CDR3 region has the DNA TGTGCCAGCAGCTTATATCCAGCGGGAGTCTACGAGCAGTACTTC.

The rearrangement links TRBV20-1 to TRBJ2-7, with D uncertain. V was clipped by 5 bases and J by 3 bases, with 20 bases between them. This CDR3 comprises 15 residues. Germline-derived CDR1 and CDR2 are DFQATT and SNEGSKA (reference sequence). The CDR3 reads CSAGDPTALGYEQYF. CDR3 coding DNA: TGCAGTGCTGGTGATCCTACAGCACTCGGCTACGAGCAGTACTTC.

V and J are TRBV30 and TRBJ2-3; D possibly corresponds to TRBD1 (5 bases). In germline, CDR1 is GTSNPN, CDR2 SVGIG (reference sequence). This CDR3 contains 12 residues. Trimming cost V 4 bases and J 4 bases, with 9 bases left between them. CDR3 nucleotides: TGTGCCTGGACAGGGTGGGCAGATACGCAGTATTTT. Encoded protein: CAWTGWADTQYF.